This T cell receptor (beta chain) was sequenced for a study of blood T cell repertoires in COVID-19. Across the whole study: From the United States, Italy and Spain came samples of acute and convalescent COVID-19. PBMCs, B-cell-depleted T cells, or T cells provided the cDNA or gDNA that made up the material.

Deletions cut 5 bases from V and 7 bases from J, with 21 bases between. The CDR3 is made up of 15 amino acids. CDR1 is LGHDT, CDR2 YNNKEL, per germline (reference sequence). Per the original data handling: Amplifying reference gene primers gave estimates of nucleated cell counts. The protocol was immunoSEQ multiplex PCR, while the TCRdb copy is restricted to in-frame clones and leaves out a portion. That table is the source of V, J and clone size, and D and trimming were worked out from the DNA. The sample contains tens of thousands of clones, about 83% of which appear only once. This chain uses TRBV3-1 (or the pseudogene TRBV3-2) with TRBJ2-7; no clear D. The sequencing sample was made of peripheral blood. The clonotype originates from a man aged 50-59 years with active COVID-19. CDR3 residues: CASSVIVAGSGEQYF. CDR3 nucleotides: TGTGCCAGCAGCGTTATAGTGGCCGGATCAGGAGAGCAGTACTTC.